One and the same sample provided the 20 T cell receptor beta chains below, sequenced in a study of shared clonotypes between healthy human individuals. Repertoires were generated with immunoSEQ multiplex PCR, while TCRdb's copy carries only in-frame clones and drops some. The sample contains 300,000 or so clones, around 72% of which appear only once. The sequenced material came from memory CD4+ T cells sorted from blood. Subset of the sample: CD45RA-negative fraction. These receptors were collected from a man aged 25 to 45 in good health.

The rearrangement joins TRBV28 to TRBJ1-2; TRBD1 agrees at 8 bases. CDR3 size: 12 residues. CDR1 is MDHEN, CDR2 SYDVKM, per germline. The CDR3 here is CANRDRIYGYTF. The CDR3 DNA reads TGTGCGAACCGGGACAGGATCTATGGCTACACCTTC.

The V call is TRBV6-4, the J call TRBJ1-3; D gene ambiguous. The germline V gene encodes CDR1 MRHNA and CDR2 SNTAGT. V was pared by 1 base and J by 0 bases, with 13 bases between. The CDR3 covers 17 residues. The CDR3: CASSDFYTNFSGNTIYF. The CDR3 DNA reads as TGTGCCAGCAGTGACTTTTACACTAACTTCTCTGGAAACACCATATATTTT.

The chain combines TRBV11-1 with TRBJ2-1; 9 bases match TRBD2. Per the germline V gene, CDR1 is SGHAT and CDR2 is FQDESV (reference sequence). This CDR3 comprises 15 residues. Unmatched junction bases numbered 5, after V lost 1 base and J lost 7 bases. The CDR3 DNA is TGTGCCAGCAGCTTAGGACTAGCGGAGGGGAATGAGCAGTTCTTC. It yields the protein CASSLGLAEGNEQFF.

The rearrangement links TRBV15 to TRBJ2-1, with 10 bases that match TRBD2. The trim removed 0 bases at V and 13 bases at J, leaving 9 bases unmatched. The CDR3 covers 15 residues. Germline V CDR1 and CDR2: LNHNV, YYDKDF (reference sequence). This CDR3 reads CATSRDSPSGSVQFF. The CDR3, as DNA: TGTGCCACCAGCAGAGATTCCCCTAGCGGGAGTGTTCAGTTCTTC.

The CDR3 nucleotides are TGCGCCAGCAGCTTGATGCGCTTAGAGACCCAGTACTTC. Translating it yields CASSLMRLETQYF. The chain has TRBV5-1 and TRBJ2-5, with D uncertain. Trimming left V 1 base short and J 4 bases short, with 8 bases between. There are 13 residues in the CDR3. Looked up from germline, CDR1 is SGHRS and CDR2 is YFSETQ. The variable domain in full, completed from reference TRBV5-1 and TRBJ2-5, reads KAGVTQTPRYLIKTRGQQVTLSCSPISGHRSVSWYQQTPGQGLQFLFEYFSETQRNKGNFPGRFSGRQFSNSRSEMNVSTLELGDSALYLCASSLMRLETQYFGPGTRLLVL.

A remark on this clone: In the same sample, other DNA sequences code for this CDR3. This chain connects TRBV6-1 to TRBJ2-7; D not certain. Germline values: CDR1 MNHNS, CDR2 SASEGT. V lost 4 bases, J lost 4 bases, and 5 bases lay in between. The CDR3 extends over 11 amino acids. CDR3 sequence reads: CASSVTYEQYF. CDR3 coding DNA: TGTGCCAGCAGTGTGACATACGAGCAGTACTTC.

The rearrangement uses TRBV28 and TRBJ1-1, with D possibly being TRBD1 (6 bases). Trimming took 4 bases from V and 1 from J, leaving 13 bases between them. Germline values: CDR1 MDHEN, CDR2 SYDVKM. The CDR3 consists of 15 residues. The CDR3 coding sequence is TGTGCCAGCAGTTCGGGACAAAATCGGAACACTGAAGCTTTCTTT. This codes for CASSSGQNRNTEAFF.

In this sample, this clone turned up a few times. The genes are TRBV7-9 and TRBJ2-7; the match to TRBD2 covers 13 bases. With 1 base clipped from V and 6 bases from J, the junction kept 12 bases outside the gene matches. The CDR3 is 18 residues long. The germline V gene encodes CDR1 SEHNR and CDR2 FQNEAQ (reference sequence). This chain's CDR3 is CASSLGTSGSIHSREQYF. CDR3 sequence (DNA): TGTGCCAGCAGCTTAGGGACTAGCGGGAGCATCCACTCCCGCGAGCAGTACTTC.

This chain connects TRBV14 to TRBJ2-2; D possibly uses TRBD1 or TRBD2 (5 bases each). V lost 4 bases, J lost 7 bases, and 16 bases lay in between. Germline V gives CDR1 SGHDN, CDR2 FVKESK. The CDR3 has 15 amino acids. CDR3 sequence reads: CASSRDGKRYGELFF. DNA for the CDR3: TGTGCCAGCAGCCGGGACGGGAAGCGATACGGGGAGCTGTTTTTT.

V gene TRBV6-1 combines with J gene TRBJ2-7; D not resolved. V was trimmed by 5 bases and J by 6 bases, leaving 14 bases between them. Germline assignment: CDR1 MNHNS and CDR2 SASEGT. There are 13 residues in the CDR3. The CDR3 loop reads CASSRIEQSEQYF. CDR3 nucleotides: TGTGCCAGCAGTAGAATCGAGCAGAGCGAGCAGTACTTC.

The V and J genes are TRBV5-5 and TRBJ2-5; no firm D call. Germline V gene data show CDR1 as SGHKS and CDR2 as YYEKEE (reference sequence). V lost 3 bases and J lost 0, with 3 bases in between. The CDR3 runs 12 residues. DNA for the CDR3: TGTGCCAGCAGCTCGTACCAAGAGACCCAGTACTTC. This encodes CASSSYQETQYF.

The chain has TRBV7-2 and TRBJ2-5; TRBD1 is a possible D gene (5 bases). V lost 10 bases and J 5 bases, leaving 17 bases between the germline ends. The CDR3 spans 13 residues. The germline V gene encodes CDR1 SGHTA and CDR2 FQGNSA. CDR3 nucleotides: TGTGCCATGCTATATTCTAGGGGTGAGACCCAGTACTTC. Its protein is CAMLYSRGETQYF.

This clone was observed a few times. The rearrangement links TRBV4-3 to TRBJ2-1, with D possibly being TRBD1 or TRBD2 (6 bases each). V dropped 4 bases and J dropped 5 bases, with 15 bases sitting between them. The CDR3 has 15 residues. The germline V gene has CDR1 LGHNA and CDR2 YSLEER. The CDR3 coding sequence is TGCGCCAGCAGCCCGTCGGGGGCGAAGAACAATGAGCAGTTCTTC. Protein product: CASSPSGAKNNEQFF.

This CDR3 is CASSLSRFLAYEQYF. The CDR3 region has the DNA TGTGCCAGCAGTTTATCTCGGTTTTTAGCCTACGAGCAGTACTTC. The V call is TRBV27, the J call TRBJ2-7; D not certain. CDR3 length equals 15 residues. The germline gives CDR1 MNHEY, CDR2 SMNVEV (reference sequence). Trimming removed 0 bases from V and 2 bases from J, with 11 bases in between.

The rearrangement joins TRBV29-1 to TRBJ2-1; 9 nucleotides line up with TRBD2. Germline CDR1 reads SQVTM; CDR2 reads ANQGSEA. This CDR3 spans 14 amino acids. V shed 6 bases, J shed 12 bases, and the junction held 15 bases outside the gene matches. The CDR3 is CSVNEKAGGHLQFF. The CDR3 nucleotides are TGCAGCGTGAATGAAAAAGCGGGAGGCCACCTGCAGTTCTTC.

The chain has TRBV6-4 and TRBJ2-1; 7 nucleotides align to TRBD1. In germline, CDR1 is MRHNA, CDR2 SNTAGT. V gave up 3 bases and J gave up 9 bases; unmatched junction bases: 5. This CDR3 spans 13 amino acids. In DNA form, the CDR3 reads TGTGCCAGCAGTGAGACAGGGCGAGGTGAGCAGTTCTTC. Its protein product is CASSETGRGEQFF.

The genes are TRBV6-4 and TRBJ2-1; 9 nucleotides match TRBD2. V lost 0 bases and J lost 1; bases outside the gene matches: 1. The germline gives CDR1 MRHNA, CDR2 SNTAGT. The length of the CDR3 is 16 residues. This CDR3 is CASSDSTSGSYNEQFF. Here the CDR3 DNA reads TGTGCCAGCAGTGACTCGACTAGCGGTTCCTACAATGAGCAGTTCTTC.

This chain connects TRBV7-2 to TRBJ1-4; no clear D. Between the trimmed V and J ends, which lost 4 bases and 5 bases, there was a span of 8 bases. This CDR3 contains 13 residues. The V gene's germline CDR1 is SGHTA and CDR2 FQGNSA. This CDR3 is CASSSTPNEKLFF. The CDR3 DNA follows: TGTGCCAGCAGCTCCACGCCAAATGAAAAACTGTTTTTT.

V and J are TRBV27 and TRBJ2-1, with D maybe TRBD1 (5 bases). V lost 6 bases, J lost 1 base, and 19 bases lay in between. CDR3 length: 17 amino acids. Germline CDR1 MNHEY, CDR2 SMNVEV (reference sequence). CDR3 nucleotides: TGTGCCAGCAGCCCTACTCGTCTCTCAGGGTCCTACAATGAGCAGTTCTTC. It yields the protein CASSPTRLSGSYNEQFF.

V usage is TRBV29-1 and J usage is TRBJ2-2; perhaps TRBD2 as D (5 bases). The CDR3 covers 14 residues. V was cut by 4 bases and J by 6 bases, with 15 bases left in between. The germline gives CDR1 SQVTM, CDR2 ANQGSEA. CDR3 in DNA: TGCAGCGTTGCTCCTGGAGGAGGCGCCGGGGAGCTGTTTTTT. Its protein product is CSVAPGGGAGELFF.